Each of the 10 T cell receptor beta chains below was sequenced from the same sample in a study of early stage breast cancer tumors. Generated by immunoSEQ multiplex PCR, the TCRdb table keeps only in-frame clones and is missing some. The sample carries around 28,000 clones, about 80% recorded once. The specimen was blood. The receptors stem from a person in their sixties or seventies with breast cancer.

In this sample, this clone turned up once. The rearrangement links TRBV5-4 to TRBJ2-1, with 15 bases lining up with TRBD2. The CDR3 runs 16 residues. J gave up 5 bases and V 3 bases, and 3 bases lay outside the gene matches. Germline CDR1 and CDR2: SGHNT and YYREEE (reference sequence). The CDR3 sequence: CASSSRTSGRDNEQFF. In DNA form, the CDR3 reads TGTGCCAGCAGCTCAAGGACTAGCGGGAGGGACAATGAGCAGTTCTTC.

The chain is built from TRBV19 and TRBJ2-3; 8 bases match TRBD1. V lost 1 base and J lost 3; bases outside the gene matches: 3. The CDR3 length is 15 residues. The germline V gene encodes CDR1 LNHDA and CDR2 SQIVND (reference sequence). The CDR3 is CASSIGGTGTDTQYF. DNA of the CDR3: TGTGCCAGTAGTATAGGTGGGACAGGAACAGATACGCAGTATTTT. The whole variable domain, remainder taken from reference TRBV19 and TRBJ2-3, is DGGITQSPKYLFRKEGQNVTLSCEQNLNHDAMYWYRQDPGQGLRLIYYSQIVNDFQKGDIAEGYSVSREKKESFPLTVTSAQKNPTAFYLCASSIGGTGTDTQYFGPGTRLTVL.

This chain connects TRBV4-3 to TRBJ1-2, with a possible D match to TRBD1 (6 bases). The CDR3 totals 16 residues. Germline V gene sequence: CDR1 LGHNA, CDR2 YSLEER. V was pared by 1 base and J by 2 bases, with 14 bases between. In DNA form, the CDR3 reads TGCGCCAGCAGCCAAGGATCGACAGGAGACAACTATGGCTACACCTTC. This encodes CASSQGSTGDNYGYTF.

This rearrangement joins TRBV7-2 to TRBJ1-5; D not certain. CDR1 SGHTA and CDR2 FQGNSA come from the germline V gene. This CDR3 region has 14 residues. Trimming pared 6 bases from V and 3 bases from J, leaving 12 bases between. CDR3 sequence: CASSSGLNNQPQHF. The CDR3 bases are TGTGCCAGCAGTAGCGGGCTGAACAATCAGCCCCAGCATTTT.

The V gene is TRBV5-1, the J gene TRBJ2-2; 7 bases are shared with TRBD1. Germline CDR1 is SGHRS and CDR2 is YFSETQ. CDR3 size: 14 residues. J gave up 2 bases and V 5 bases, and 3 bases lay outside the gene matches. In nucleotides, the CDR3 is TGCGCCAGCAGGGGGACAGTTAACACCGGGGAGCTGTTTTTT. Translated: CASRGTVNTGELFF.

The V call is TRBV5-1, the J call TRBJ2-1; D uncertain. The CDR3 loop spans 15 amino acids. Germline V gene data show CDR1 as SGHRS and CDR2 as YFSETQ. Trimming left V 4 bases short and J 0 bases short, with 11 bases between. In DNA form, the CDR3 reads TGCGCCAGCAGCATGGACCTGAGCTCCTACAATGAGCAGTTCTTC. It encodes CASSMDLSSYNEQFF.

This clone occurred a few times. The sample carries other DNA sequences with the same CDR3. The chain has TRBV11-3 and TRBJ1-4; D not resolved. The CDR3 has 14 residues. The V end was cut by 5 bases, the J end by 8 bases, with 15 bases between. The germline CDR1 and CDR2 sequences are SGHNT and YENEEA. The CDR3 here is CASSPRWGGEKLFF. The CDR3 nucleotides are TGTGCCAGCAGCCCCAGGTGGGGAGGCGAAAAACTGTTTTTT.

The chain carries TRBV11-1 and TRBJ2-3; D is uncertain. Germline lookup yields CDR1 SGHAT and CDR2 FQDESV (reference sequence). The CDR3 loop spans 13 amino acids. Trimming pared 5 bases from V and 7 bases from J, leaving 13 bases between. The CDR3 reads CASSPDTYNTQYF. Written as DNA, the CDR3 is TGTGCCAGCAGCCCCGACACTTATAATACGCAGTATTTT. The whole variable domain, remainder taken from reference TRBV11-1 and TRBJ2-3, is EAEVAQSPRYKITEKSQAVAFWCDPISGHATLYWYRQILGQGPELLVQFQDESVVDDSQLPKDRFSAERLKGVDSTLKIQPAELGDSAMYLCASSPDTYNTQYFGPGTRLTVL.

The V and J genes are TRBV7-2 and TRBJ2-1; the match to TRBD2 covers 14 bases. The CDR3 is 16 residues long. The trim removed 5 bases at V and 8 bases at J, leaving 8 bases unmatched. CDR1 and CDR2 (germline): SGHTA, FQGNSA. The CDR3 region has the DNA TGTGCCAGCAGCGGTGGGTGGGGACTAGCGGGAGATGAGCAGTTCTTC. Translated: CASSGGWGLAGDEQFF.

The rearrangement joins TRBV28 to TRBJ1-5, with D unclear. There are 13 residues in the CDR3. V was shortened by 1 base and J by 11 bases, with 12 bases between the two germline ends. The germline gives CDR1 MDHEN, CDR2 SYDVKM. The CDR3 sequence is CASSLSNSLTQHF. For the CDR3, the DNA is TGTGCCAGCAGTTTATCCAACAGCCTTACCCAGCATTTT.